These 22 T cell receptor beta chains were sequenced from one sample in a study of OX40 agonist ivuxolimab in advanced cancers. Sequencing used immunoSEQ multiplex PCR; TCRdb keeps in-frame clones, though not all of them. Of 90,000 or so clones listed, roughly nine tenths are singletons. Material: CD4+ or CD8+ T cells sorted from blood, obtained in a trial of the OX40 agonist ivuxolimab. The receptors shown here come from an adult with an advanced solid tumor such as melanoma, head and neck, liver or kidney cancer.

This clone was picked up one time. The V call is TRBV6-5, the J call TRBJ2-4, with TRBD1 matching over 7 bases. V dropped 7 bases and J dropped 13; count of bases not matched to a gene: 13. This CDR3 contains 13 residues. Germline assignment: CDR1 MNHEY and CDR2 SVGAGI. The CDR3 is CASTPSNGQVQYF. The CDR3 bases are TGTGCCAGCACCCCTAGCAACGGACAGGTGCAGTACTTC.

This chain links TRBV6-5 with TRBJ2-7; D ambiguous. The V gene's germline CDR1 is MNHEY and CDR2 SVGAGI. The CDR3 consists of 11 residues. Trimming shortened V by 2 bases and J by 6 bases, and 5 bases separated the two germline ends. CDR3 residues: CASSYGGEQYF. CDR3 sequence (DNA): TGTGCCAGCAGTTACGGCGGCGAGCAGTACTTC.

The chain combines TRBV7-2 with TRBJ2-3; D call uncertain. Per germline, CDR1 SGHTA and CDR2 FQGNSA. The length of the CDR3 is 13 residues. Trimming removed 2 bases at V and 5 bases at J, with 8 bases between. This CDR3 is CASSLNPLDTQYF. DNA for the CDR3: TGTGCCAGCAGCTTAAACCCCCTAGATACGCAGTATTTT. Full variable domain (remainder filled in from reference TRBV7-2 and TRBJ2-3): GAGVSQSPSNKVTEKGKDVELRCDPISGHTALYWYRQSLGQGLEFLIYFQGNSAPDKSGLPSDRFSAERTGGSVSTLTIQRTQQEDSAVYLCASSLNPLDTQYFGPGTRLTVL.

The chain links TRBV19 to TRBJ2-7; 7 positions match TRBD2. CDR3 length: 15 amino acids. J gave up 0 bases and V 1 base, and 3 bases lay outside the gene matches. CDR1 LNHDA and CDR2 SQIVND come from the germline V gene (reference sequence). The CDR3 sequence: CASSIGGGFSYEQYF. Written as DNA, the CDR3 is TGTGCCAGTAGTATAGGGGGGGGTTTCTCCTACGAGCAGTACTTC.

This CDR3 is CASSLGRGSNEQFF. CDR3 DNA sequence: TGTGCCAGCAGTTTAGGGCGGGGGAGTAATGAGCAGTTCTTC. The V and J genes are TRBV27 and TRBJ2-1, with TRBD2 identical over 7 bases. Germline lookup yields CDR1 MNHEY and CDR2 SMNVEV (reference sequence). The V and J ends lost 2 bases and 7 bases, in that order; junction bases with no gene match: 5. The CDR3 length is 14 residues.

The CDR3 DNA is TGTGCCAGCAGCCCGACAGGTCGAGCGGGAGAGCAGTACTTC. This codes for CASSPTGRAGEQYF. The V gene is TRBV27, the J gene TRBJ2-7; D might be TRBD2 (7 bases). V lost 6 bases to trimming and J lost 7 bases, with 19 bases between them. The CDR3 extends over 14 amino acids. Germline V gene lookup returns CDR1 MNHEY and CDR2 SMNVEV (reference sequence).

Worth noting for this clone: Other nucleotide sequences from this sample produce the same CDR3. J is TRBJ2-7 and V is TRBV6-1; the D is unclear. The CDR3 sequence is 10 residues long. Germline CDR1 is MNHNS and CDR2 is SASEGT. V lost 6 bases to trimming and J lost 4 bases, with 4 bases between them. In nucleotides, the CDR3 is TGTGCCAGCAGCGGATACGAGCAGTACTTC. Amino acids: CASSGYEQYF.

The V and J genes are TRBV6-5 and TRBJ1-2; tentatively, D is TRBD1 (6 bases). The CDR3 is made up of 12 amino acids. Trimming took 6 bases from V and 6 from J, leaving 11 bases between them. CDR1 MNHEY and CDR2 SVGAGI come from the germline V gene. CDR3 residues: CASSQGPNGYTF. The CDR3 DNA follows: TGTGCCAGCAGCCAGGGGCCCAATGGCTACACCTTC.

This chain joins TRBV27 and TRBJ2-1, with 9 bases that match TRBD2. Germline V lookup: CDR1 MNHEY, CDR2 SMNVEV (reference sequence). The CDR3 has 14 amino acids. With 6 bases clipped from V and 4 bases from J, the junction kept 4 bases outside the gene matches. The CDR3 protein is CASRRLAAYNEQFF. In nucleotides, the CDR3 is TGTGCCAGCAGGAGACTAGCGGCGTACAATGAGCAGTTCTTC.

V is TRBV7-8 and J is TRBJ2-1, with 15 bases that match TRBD2. This CDR3 is 18 amino acids long. Germline-derived CDR1 and CDR2 are SGHVS and FQNEAQ. Unmatched junction bases numbered 11, after V lost 5 bases and J lost 6 bases. CDR3 loop: CASSPWTSGRALGNEQFF. The CDR3 DNA reads TGTGCCAGCAGCCCCTGGACTAGCGGGAGGGCCCTCGGCAATGAGCAGTTCTTC. Full variable domain (outside the CDR3, taken from reference TRBV7-8 and TRBJ2-1): GAGVSQSPRYKVAKRGQDVALRCDPISGHVSLFWYQQALGQGPEFLTYFQNEAQLDKSGLPSDRFFAERPEGSVSTLKIQRTQQEDSAVYLCASSPWTSGRALGNEQFFGPGTRLTVL.

The chain joins TRBV18 to TRBJ2-1, with TRBD1 matching over 12 bases. V shed 3 bases and J 3 bases; nucleotides not matched to a gene: 3. This CDR3 region has 16 residues. In germline, CDR1 is KGHSH, CDR2 LQKENI. Here the CDR3 reads CASSPGQGAGYNEQFF. CDR3 in DNA: TGTGCCAGCTCACCGGGACAGGGGGCGGGCTACAATGAGCAGTTCTTC. Using reference TRBV18 and TRBJ2-1 for the parts outside the CDR3, the full variable domain is NAGVMQNPRHLVRRRGQEARLRCSPMKGHSHVYWYRQLPEEGLKFMVYLQKENIIDESGMPKERFSAEFPKEGPSILRIQQVVRGDSAAYFCASSPGQGAGYNEQFFGPGTRLTVL.

This chain joins TRBV27 and TRBJ1-1; D is possibly TRBD1 (6 bases). The CDR3 runs 15 residues. The germline V and J ends were trimmed by 3 bases and 5 bases, with 16 bases remaining between them. The germline CDR1 and CDR2 sequences are MNHEY and SMNVEV (reference sequence). DNA of the CDR3: TGTGCCAGCAGTTTTAGGAACAGGGAAAGGACTGAAGCTTTCTTT. Amino acid sequence: CASSFRNRERTEAFF.

This clone was seen only a few times. This rearrangement joins TRBV6-5 to TRBJ1-5; TRBD1 is a possible D gene (5 bases). Trimming stripped 11 bases from V and 7 bases from J, with 12 bases between. Germline V gene lookup returns CDR1 MNHEY and CDR2 SVGAGI. CDR3 length: 11 amino acids. CDR3 sequence (DNA): TGTGCCGCGGGGGTTAGGCAGCCCCAGCATTTT. Translating it yields CAAGVRQPQHF.

V usage is TRBV15 and J usage is TRBJ2-5, with TRBD1 identical over 9 bases. V shed 1 base, J shed 5 bases, and the junction held 5 bases outside the gene matches. CDR1 and CDR2 from the germline V gene are LNHNV and YYDKDF (reference sequence). The CDR3 totals 15 residues. The CDR3 here is CATSRAGTGSETQYF. The DNA for the CDR3 is TGTGCCACCAGCAGAGCGGGGACAGGGTCCGAGACCCAGTACTTC.

The chain employs TRBV27 and TRBJ2-1; TRBD2 might be the D (5 bases). V lost 3 bases and J lost 4, with 7 bases in between. Germline CDR1 and CDR2: MNHEY and SMNVEV (reference sequence). The CDR3 has 13 amino acids. The DNA of the CDR3 is TGTGCCAGCAGTTTTCGGGATTACAATGAGCAGTTCTTC. This encodes CASSFRDYNEQFF.

This clone appeared a few times. This sequence joins TRBV19 and TRBJ1-5; D uncertain. Germline-derived CDR1 and CDR2 are LNHDA and SQIVND (reference sequence). V was trimmed by 4 bases and J by 4 bases, leaving 8 bases between them. This CDR3 has 13 amino acids. In DNA form, the CDR3 reads TGTGCCAGTAGTACGAAGGGTAATCAGCCCCAGCATTTT. Amino acids: CASSTKGNQPQHF.

This rearrangement joins TRBV4-3 to TRBJ2-2; D is possibly TRBD1 (5 bases). V was shortened by 1 base and J by 6 bases, with 9 bases between the two germline ends. The germline gives CDR1 LGHNA, CDR2 YSLEER. The CDR3 is 14 residues long. The CDR3, as DNA: TGCGCCAGCAGCCAAGTTTGGGGCGCCGGGGAGCTGTTTTTT. It specifies CASSQVWGAGELFF.

CDR3 in amino acids: CASSVGTAPSYEQYF. CDR3 nucleotides: TGTGCCAGCAGTGTCGGGACCGCCCCCTCCTACGAGCAGTACTTC. The chain couples TRBV6-1 to TRBJ2-7; D possibly matches TRBD1 or TRBD2 (5 bases each). Germline V gene data show CDR1 as MNHNS and CDR2 as SASEGT. V dropped 4 bases and J dropped 0 bases, with 13 bases sitting between them. This CDR3 region has 15 residues.

This clone was observed a single time. This chain links TRBV7-6 with TRBJ2-7, with D maybe TRBD2 (5 bases). Deletions cut 1 base from V and 0 bases from J, with 10 bases between. The CDR3 extends over 15 amino acids. Germline CDR1 and CDR2: SGHVS and FNYEAQ. CDR3 bases: TGTGCCAGCAGCTTAGAGGCGGAGGCCTCCTACGAGCAGTACTTC. It codes for CASSLEAEASYEQYF.

The chain couples TRBV28 to TRBJ2-1, with TRBD2 identical over 16 bases. In germline, CDR1 is MDHEN, CDR2 SYDVKM. After removal of 6 bases from V and 6 bases from J, the junction contained 5 bases not matched to a gene. The CDR3 contains 16 residues. The CDR3 DNA reads TGTGCCAGCAGGCCCGGGACTAGCGGGGGGGCCAATGAGCAGTTCTTC. This gives the protein CASRPGTSGGANEQFF.

The genes are TRBV27 and TRBJ1-4, with D maybe TRBD1 (5 bases). Trimming stripped 3 bases from V and 4 bases from J, with 12 bases between. Germline CDR1 MNHEY, CDR2 SMNVEV (reference sequence). The CDR3 is 15 residues long. This CDR3 is CASSFLGGDNEKLFF. The CDR3 DNA reads as TGTGCCAGCAGTTTTTTGGGGGGAGATAATGAAAAACTGTTTTTT.

The table lists this clone with a count of one. CDR3 in amino acids: CASSKDRGLGGELFF. The CDR3 bases are TGTGCCAGCAGTAAAGACAGGGGGCTCGGCGGGGAGCTGTTTTTT. The rearrangement links TRBV27 to TRBJ2-2; 10 bases match TRBD1. Germline values: CDR1 MNHEY, CDR2 SMNVEV (reference sequence). CDR3 length equals 15 residues. V shed 5 bases, J shed 7 bases, and the junction held 7 bases outside the gene matches.